This TCR beta chain was obtained from a study of T cell clonality in common variable immunodeficiency. Study observations and caveats: Compared with healthy controls, CVID subjects showed increased TCRbeta clonality, mostly in about a third. Common variable immunodeficiency TCR beta sequences reportedly had fewer deletions and N-nucleotide insertions.

This clone showed up many times. Antigen: not known. Read data end 3 residues before the CDR3 end; the end is taken from the germline J gene. Sequencing used immunoSEQ multiplex PCR; TCRdb keeps in-frame clones, though not all of them. The sample yields tens of thousands of clones, without any singletons. Germline assignment: CDR1 MNHNS and CDR2 SASEGT. Between the trimmed V and J ends, which lost 3 bases and 3 bases, there was a span of 5 bases. The CDR3 totals 13 residues. Sequences were obtained from peripheral blood mononuclear cells. This chain joins TRBV6-1 and TRBJ2-2; no clear D. This clonotype originated in a person aged 18-69 years in good health. The chain's CDR3 is CASSDRDTGELFF. CDR3 bases read: TGTGCCAGCAGTGATAGGGACACCGGGGAG.